Below, 18 T cell receptor beta chains from the same sample are listed, as sequenced in a study of shared clonotypes between healthy human individuals. Here immunoSEQ multiplex PCR was the method, and the copy in TCRdb shows in-frame clones only, minus some. In the table there are 950,000 to 1,300,000 clones, about 74% of which are singletons. Sequencing was done on a sample of memory CD4+ T cells sorted from blood. Subset: CD45RA-negative fraction. Every receptor here comes from a man aged 18 to 35 in good health.

This clone was seen a handful of times. The rearrangement joins TRBV30 to TRBJ1-1; D gene ambiguous. Trimming took 0 bases from V and 0 from J, leaving 8 bases between them. CDR1 and CDR2 (germline): GTSNPN, SVGIG (reference sequence). The CDR3 runs to 14 residues. CDR3 bases: TGTGCCTGGAGTGTACAACGGGTGAACACTGAAGCTTTCTTT. This gives the protein CAWSVQRVNTEAFF.

This clone was detected only once. The J gene is TRBJ2-1, the V gene TRBV9; 7 positions match TRBD1. The ends lost 3 bases at V and 6 bases at J; junction bases unmatched: 12. The CDR3 loop spans 16 amino acids. Germline-derived CDR1 and CDR2 are SGDLS and YYNGEE. The CDR3 region is CASSGGTVKGPNEQFF. In DNA form, the CDR3 reads TGTGCCAGCAGCGGAGGGACAGTCAAGGGCCCCAATGAGCAGTTCTTC.

This clone was seen a few times. The chain combines TRBV6-1 with TRBJ1-2; D is possibly TRBD1 (5 bases). The germline V and J ends were trimmed by 1 base and 8 bases, with 20 bases remaining between them. The germline V gene has CDR1 MNHNS and CDR2 SASEGT. This CDR3 spans 16 amino acids. Here the CDR3 reads CASSEVRDRGRMGYTF. As DNA, the CDR3 is TGTGCCAGCAGTGAAGTGAGAGACAGAGGAAGAATGGGCTACACCTTC.

The CDR3 DNA is TGTGCCAGCAGCCAAGCCCCTGGGCGGGGGGGCACAGATACGCAGTATTTT. Protein: CASSQAPGRGGTDTQYF. This chain connects TRBV4-2 to TRBJ2-3; TRBD2 agrees at 8 bases. V gave up 1 base and J gave up 1 base; unmatched junction bases: 7. This CDR3 is 17 amino acids long. The V gene's germline CDR1 is LGHNA and CDR2 YNFKEQ.

The chain uses TRBV5-1 and TRBJ2-3; perhaps TRBD2 as D (6 bases). From germline, CDR1 is SGHRS and CDR2 YFSETQ. The CDR3 runs to 15 residues. V was shortened by 4 bases and J by 4 bases, with 16 bases between the two germline ends. The CDR3 DNA reads as TGCGCCAGCAGCCCTGAGGACGGGACTGCAGATACGCAGTATTTT. Translation: CASSPEDGTADTQYF. The variable domain in full, with the rest retrieved from reference TRBV5-1 and TRBJ2-3, is KAGVTQTPRYLIKTRGQQVTLSCSPISGHRSVSWYQQTPGQGLQFLFEYFSETQRNKGNFPGRFSGRQFSNSRSEMNVSTLELGDSALYLCASSPEDGTADTQYFGPGTRLTVL.

The rearrangement uses TRBV10-3 and TRBJ1-1, with 9 positions matching TRBD1. The V gene's germline CDR1 is ENHRY and CDR2 SYGVKD. The trim removed 6 bases at V and 12 bases at J, leaving 5 bases unmatched. This CDR3 has 11 residues. In DNA, the CDR3 is TGTGCCATCAGACAACAGGGGGCGACTTTCTTT. It specifies CAIRQQGATFF.

The chain uses TRBV7-6 and TRBJ2-7; D not certain. CDR3 length: 16 amino acids. Trimming removed 0 bases from V and 0 bases from J, with 12 bases in between. Per germline, CDR1 SGHVS and CDR2 FNYEAQ. CDR3 DNA: TGTGCCAGCAGCTTAGCGCCCGTTATCCCCTCCTACGAGCAGTACTTC. This gives the protein CASSLAPVIPSYEQYF.

The chain joins TRBV7-8 to TRBJ2-7, with unresolved D. The V and J ends lost 2 bases and 0 bases respectively, with 11 bases between them. The CDR3 sequence is 15 residues long. In germline, CDR1 is SGHVS, CDR2 FQNEAQ. CDR3 DNA sequence: TGTGCCAGCAGCTTAATCTCAGGCAGCTCCTACGAGCAGTACTTC. Translated, it gives CASSLISGSSYEQYF.

V usage is TRBV6-6 and J usage is TRBJ2-7, with D perhaps matching TRBD1 (6 bases). V shed 6 bases and J shed 2 bases, with 8 bases lying between them. The CDR3 is 12 amino acids. CDR1 and CDR2 (germline): MNHNY, SVGAGI (reference sequence). The CDR3, as DNA: TGTGCCAGCAGGAAGGGGGCCTACGAGCAGTACTTC. This codes for CASRKGAYEQYF.

The chain employs TRBV28 and TRBJ1-2, with D uncertain. The CDR3 totals 15 residues. Germline V CDR1 and CDR2: MDHEN, SYDVKM. Between the trimmed V and J ends, which lost 1 base and 0 bases, there was a span of 9 bases. CDR3 residues: CASSLSRLANYGYTF. Written as DNA, the CDR3 is TGTGCCAGCAGTTTATCCCGGCTGGCTAACTATGGCTACACCTTC.

This chain connects TRBV28 to TRBJ1-1; a weak D match, TRBD1 (6 bases). Germline assignment: CDR1 MDHEN and CDR2 SYDVKM. Trimming pared 1 base from V and 4 bases from J, leaving 16 bases between. The CDR3 covers 16 residues. CDR3 amino acids: CASSLFGGRAVTEAFF. The CDR3 coding sequence is TGTGCCAGCAGTTTATTTGGGGGGCGGGCAGTCACTGAAGCTTTCTTT. The full variable domain, completed using reference TRBV28 and TRBJ1-1, is DVKVTQSSRYLVKRTGEKVFLECVQDMDHENMFWYRQDPGLGLRLIYFSYDVKMKEKGDIPEGYSVSREKKERFSLILESASTNQTSMYLCASSLFGGRAVTEAFFGQGTRLTVV.

The genes are TRBV29-1 and TRBJ2-1; possible D gene TRBD1, 5 bases. The CDR3 is 13 residues long. The germline V and J ends were trimmed by 2 bases and 0 bases, with 5 bases remaining between them. The germline V gene encodes CDR1 SQVTM and CDR2 ANQGSEA. The DNA of the CDR3 is TGCAGCGTTGAAAGGGGCTCCTACAATGAGCAGTTCTTC. Its protein is CSVERGSYNEQFF.

The V and J genes are TRBV14 and TRBJ2-3; 15 bases fit TRBD2. The CDR3 loop spans 19 amino acids. V lost 2 bases, J lost 1 base, and 7 bases stayed unmatched. CDR1 and CDR2 from the germline V gene are SGHDN and FVKESK. The CDR3: CASSQLGLAGGRGTDTQYF. The CDR3 coding sequence is TGTGCCAGCAGCCAACTTGGACTAGCGGGAGGGCGCGGCACAGATACGCAGTATTTT.

Details on this clone: A much larger clone differs by one base, so this may be a read error. V and J are TRBV11-2 and TRBJ2-3; D is perhaps TRBD2 (5 bases). V lost 4 bases and J lost 0, with 5 bases in between. Per the germline V gene, CDR1 is SGHAT and CDR2 is FQNNGV. This CDR3 has 13 residues. CDR3 DNA sequence: TGTGCCAGCAGCTGGACTAGCACAGATACGCAGTATTTT. Translated: CASSWTSTDTQYF. Filled out from reference TRBV11-2 and TRBJ2-3, the complete variable domain reads EAGVAQSPRYKIIEKRQSVAFWCNPISGHATLYWYQQILGQGPKLLIQFQNNGVVDDSQLPKDRFSAERLKGVDSTLKIQPAKLEDSAVYLCASSWTSTDTQYFGPGTRLTVL.

This clone was recorded a few times. The J gene is TRBJ1-1, the V gene TRBV28, with D hard to call. Germline-derived CDR1 and CDR2 are MDHEN and SYDVKM. Between the trimmed V and J ends, which lost 5 bases and 2 bases, there was a span of 9 bases. This CDR3 spans 13 amino acids. The CDR3 sequence is CASSPTGNTEAFF. The DNA of the CDR3 is TGTGCCAGCAGTCCCACGGGAAACACTGAAGCTTTCTTT.

This clone was counted between two and nine times. The rearrangement links TRBV11-2 to TRBJ1-6; D ambiguous. Germline CDR1 is SGHAT and CDR2 is FQNNGV. CDR3 length: 14 residues. V was shortened by 3 bases and J by 6 bases, with 9 bases between the two germline ends. The CDR3: CASSFRRSNSPLHF. In DNA form, the CDR3 reads TGTGCCAGCAGCTTTAGGCGAAGTAATTCACCCCTCCACTTT.

The count of this clone is one. The chain has TRBV6-1 and TRBJ1-2; D remains ambiguous. Trimming took 1 base from V and 7 from J, leaving 10 bases between them. The CDR3 covers 13 residues. The germline V gene has CDR1 MNHNS and CDR2 SASEGT. CDR3 sequence (DNA): TGTGCCAGCAGTGAAGTACAGACCTCTGGCTACACCTTC. Translated, it gives CASSEVQTSGYTF.

This sequence joins TRBV2 and TRBJ1-1, with a possible D match to TRBD1 (6 bases). V was shortened by 5 bases and J by 3 bases, with 13 bases between the two germline ends. The CDR3 spans 14 residues. The germline V gene has CDR1 SNHLY and CDR2 FYNNEI. In DNA form, the CDR3 reads TGTGCCAGCAGTCTCCCCGGACAGTACACTGAAGCTTTCTTT. It translates to CASSLPGQYTEAFF.